This T cell receptor (beta chain) was retrieved from a study of blood T cell repertoires in COVID-19. The J segment lost 6 bases and the V segment lost 3 bases, leaving 6 bases of the junction unmatched. The CDR3 is made up of 15 amino acids. The germline V gene encodes CDR1 SGDLS and CDR2 YYNGEE. Assay used: immunoSEQ multiplex PCR; TCRdb lists only in-frame clones, some missing. The table shows roughly 400,000 clones, with 90% occurring only once. Enrolled through a virtual design, the participants were between about 18 and 89 years of age and came from approximately 25 US areas. Recovered status applied to Cohort 3 donors who had two consecutive negative PCRs. It also applied to those with clearance or with symptom resolution.

The receptor comes from a man aged 18 to 35 who had recovered from COVID-19. Sequencing used PBMCs or T cells enriched from blood (not recorded which). The chain carries TRBV9 and TRBJ2-5, with TRBD1 identical over 12 bases. For the CDR3, the DNA is TGTGCCAGCAGCGCCGGGACAGGGGGCGTAAAGACCCAGTACTTC. Translating it yields CASSAGTGGVKTQYF.